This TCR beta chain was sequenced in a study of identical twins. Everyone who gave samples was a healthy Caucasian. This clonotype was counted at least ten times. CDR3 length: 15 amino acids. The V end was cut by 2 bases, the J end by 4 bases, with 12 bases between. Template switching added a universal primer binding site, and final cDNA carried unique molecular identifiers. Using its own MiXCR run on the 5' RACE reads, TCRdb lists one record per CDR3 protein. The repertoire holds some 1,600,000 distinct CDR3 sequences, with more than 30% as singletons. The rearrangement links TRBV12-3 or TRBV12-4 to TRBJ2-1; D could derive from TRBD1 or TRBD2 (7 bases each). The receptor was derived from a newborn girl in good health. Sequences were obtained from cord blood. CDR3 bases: TGTGCCAGCAGTTTACAGGGGGGGAGATACAATGAGCAGTTCTTC. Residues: CASSLQGGRYNEQFF.